The sequence of this TCR beta chain was determined in a study of response to subunit inactivated influenza vaccine. MiXCR, run by TCRdb on the RT-PCR reads, gives a single entry per CDR3 protein. The sample records 450,000 to 550,000 distinct CDR3 sequences, around 25% being singletons. About this clonotype: What it binds is unknown.

Findings and limits, study-wide: It was the authors' suggestion that each seasonal influenza vaccination recruits few new T cells.

V lost 3 bases and J lost 5, with 10 bases in between. The CDR3 runs 13 residues. Germline CDR1 and CDR2: SEHNR and FQNEAQ (reference sequence). The source of this sequence is a man between 45 and 60 years old who received an inactivated influenza vaccine. The source was CD4+ T cells sorted from PBMCs, collected roughly 5 days after vaccination. The V call is TRBV7-9, the J call TRBJ2-5; D is ambiguous. CDR3 in DNA: TGTGCCAGCAGCTTTCACAGTGGGGAGACCCAGTACTTC. Its protein product is CASSFHSGETQYF.